The following is a T cell receptor beta chain sequence with its context. The library was built for alpha chains, so this beta chain is an off-target read and its size means little. This entry belongs to a study of spatial heterogeneity in lung cancer. Study overall: Alpha-chain detections were consistently fewer than beta-chain detections among the sequences.

Time point defined: sample taken at primary tumor resection. Unsorted whole RNA samples from tumor, nontumor lung or frozen PBMC were sequenced. The approximately 79 donors had untreated early-stage non-small cell lung cancer. V was clipped by 6 bases and J by 4 bases, with 14 bases between them. The CDR3 is 14 amino acids. In the library, each TCR cDNA molecule bore its own unique molecular identifier. From the 5' RACE reads, TCRdb called clonotypes with MiXCR, one entry per CDR3 protein. There are under 4,000 distinct CDR3 sequences in the sample; approximately 30% occur only once, and about two fifths lies in the top ten.

The starting material was PBMCs, obtained at surgery. The TCR sequence derives from a female donor with early-stage non-small cell lung cancer. The chain couples TRBV12-3 or TRBV12-4 to TRBJ2-3, with TRBD2 as a possible D gene (6 bases). The CDR3 loop is CASSRRGLADTQYF. The CDR3 DNA is TGTGCCAGCAGCCGAAGGGGACTCGCAGATACGCAGTATTTT.